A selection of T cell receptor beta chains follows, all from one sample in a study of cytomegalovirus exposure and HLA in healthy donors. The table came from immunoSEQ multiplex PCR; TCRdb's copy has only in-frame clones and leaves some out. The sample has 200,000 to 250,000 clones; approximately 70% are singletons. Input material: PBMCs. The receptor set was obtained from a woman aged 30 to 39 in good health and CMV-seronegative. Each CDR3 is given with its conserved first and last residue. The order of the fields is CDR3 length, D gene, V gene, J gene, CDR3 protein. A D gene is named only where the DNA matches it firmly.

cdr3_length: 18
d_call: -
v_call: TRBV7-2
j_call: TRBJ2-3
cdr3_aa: CASSLEAGPGAYTDTQYF

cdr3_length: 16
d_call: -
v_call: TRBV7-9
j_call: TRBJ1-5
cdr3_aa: CASSYSGVSSNQPQHF

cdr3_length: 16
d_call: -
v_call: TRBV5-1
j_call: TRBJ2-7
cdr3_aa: CASSFNPGDHPYEQYF

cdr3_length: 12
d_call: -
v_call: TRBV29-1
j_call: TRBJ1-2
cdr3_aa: CSCSEQNYGYTF

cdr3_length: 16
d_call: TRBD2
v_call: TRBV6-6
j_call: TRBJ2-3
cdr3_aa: CASTQFGLAPTDTQYF

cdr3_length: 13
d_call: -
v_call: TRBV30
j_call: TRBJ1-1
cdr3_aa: CAWRVVGGTEAFF

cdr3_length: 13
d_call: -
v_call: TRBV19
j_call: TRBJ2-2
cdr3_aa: CASSFPGTGELFF

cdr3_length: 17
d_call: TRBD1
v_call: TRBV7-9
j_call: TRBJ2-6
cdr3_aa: CASRFRGQGSGANVLTF

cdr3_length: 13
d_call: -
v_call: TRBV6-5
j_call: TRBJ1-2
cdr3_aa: CASRPTPAKGYTF

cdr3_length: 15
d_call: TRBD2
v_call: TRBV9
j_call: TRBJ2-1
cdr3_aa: CASSATSGGAFEQFF

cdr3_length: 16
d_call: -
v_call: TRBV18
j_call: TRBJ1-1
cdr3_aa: CASSPILSTGNTEAFF

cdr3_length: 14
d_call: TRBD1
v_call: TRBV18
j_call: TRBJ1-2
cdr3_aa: CASSPNTGVDGYTF

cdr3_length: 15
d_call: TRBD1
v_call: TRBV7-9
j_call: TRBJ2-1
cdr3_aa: CSSNLQGGPYNEQFF

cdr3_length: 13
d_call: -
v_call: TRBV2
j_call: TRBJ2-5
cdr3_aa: CASALNQQETQYF

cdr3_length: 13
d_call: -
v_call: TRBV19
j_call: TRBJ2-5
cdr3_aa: CASSRDTQEAQYF

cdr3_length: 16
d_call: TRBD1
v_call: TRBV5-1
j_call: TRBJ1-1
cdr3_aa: CASSPVTGATNTEAFF

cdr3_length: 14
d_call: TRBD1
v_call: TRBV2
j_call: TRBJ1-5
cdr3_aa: CASSGQVVYQPQHF

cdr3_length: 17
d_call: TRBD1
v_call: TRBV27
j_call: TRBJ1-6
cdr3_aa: CASSFLVGDRGHSPLHF

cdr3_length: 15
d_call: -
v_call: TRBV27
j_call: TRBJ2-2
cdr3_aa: CASSLSRVVTGELFF

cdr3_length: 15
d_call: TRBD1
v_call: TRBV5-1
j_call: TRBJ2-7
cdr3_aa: CASSSDRGFAYEQYF

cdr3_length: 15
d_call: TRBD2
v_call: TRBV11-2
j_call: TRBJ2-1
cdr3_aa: CASSLWGTSDYEQFF

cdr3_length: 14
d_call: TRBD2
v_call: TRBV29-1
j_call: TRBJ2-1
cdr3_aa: CSVEGLEWYNEQFF

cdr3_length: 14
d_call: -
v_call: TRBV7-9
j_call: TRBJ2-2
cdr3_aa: CASSSELRPGELFF

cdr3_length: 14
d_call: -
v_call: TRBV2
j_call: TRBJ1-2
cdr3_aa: CASSEGQGPYGYTF

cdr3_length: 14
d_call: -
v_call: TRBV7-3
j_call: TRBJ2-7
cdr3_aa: CASSLMGGSYEQYF

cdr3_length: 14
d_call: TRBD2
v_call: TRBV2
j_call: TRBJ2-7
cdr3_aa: CASRGLAVSYEQYF

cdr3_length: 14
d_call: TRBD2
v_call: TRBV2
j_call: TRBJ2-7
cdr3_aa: CATQSREGSLPQYF

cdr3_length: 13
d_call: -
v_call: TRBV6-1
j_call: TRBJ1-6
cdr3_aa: CASSPGLGTPLHF

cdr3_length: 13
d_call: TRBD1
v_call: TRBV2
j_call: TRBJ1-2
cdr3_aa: CASSPTGGRGYTF

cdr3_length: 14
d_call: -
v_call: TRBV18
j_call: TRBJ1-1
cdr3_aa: CASSPVAVNTEAFF

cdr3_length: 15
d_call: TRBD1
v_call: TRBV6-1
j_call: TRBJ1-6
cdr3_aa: CASSEDGTDYSPLHF

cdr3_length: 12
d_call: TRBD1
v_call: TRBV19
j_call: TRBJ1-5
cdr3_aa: CASNDRVEPQHF

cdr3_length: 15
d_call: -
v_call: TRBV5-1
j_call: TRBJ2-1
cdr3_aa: CASSVAGMAYNEQFF

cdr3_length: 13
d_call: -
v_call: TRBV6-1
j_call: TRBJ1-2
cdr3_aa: CASSERGFRGYTF

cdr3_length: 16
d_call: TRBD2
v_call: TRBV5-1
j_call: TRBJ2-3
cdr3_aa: CASSLRTSGLTDTQYF

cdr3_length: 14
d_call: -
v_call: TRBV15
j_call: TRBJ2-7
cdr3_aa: CANSSEEESDEQYF

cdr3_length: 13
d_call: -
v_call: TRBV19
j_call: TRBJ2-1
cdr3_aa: CASSLLSLGEQFF

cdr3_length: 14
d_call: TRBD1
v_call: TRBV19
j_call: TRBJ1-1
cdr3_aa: CATTDRGRNTEAFF

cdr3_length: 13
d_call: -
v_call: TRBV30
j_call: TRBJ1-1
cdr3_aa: CAWREGQNTEAFF

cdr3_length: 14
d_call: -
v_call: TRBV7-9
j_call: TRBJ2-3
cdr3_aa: CASRPQDTGDTQYF

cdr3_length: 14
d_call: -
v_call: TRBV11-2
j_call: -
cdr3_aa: CASSLGGDLNEQYF

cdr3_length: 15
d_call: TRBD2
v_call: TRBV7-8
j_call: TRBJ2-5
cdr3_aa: CASRPKRGAQETQYF

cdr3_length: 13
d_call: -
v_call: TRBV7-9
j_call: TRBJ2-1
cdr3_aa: CASSFLSGDEQFF

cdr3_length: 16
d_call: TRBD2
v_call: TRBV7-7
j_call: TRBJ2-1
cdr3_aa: CASSLAATGGWNEQFF

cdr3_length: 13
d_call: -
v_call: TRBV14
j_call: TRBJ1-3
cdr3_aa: CASSQVARNTIYF

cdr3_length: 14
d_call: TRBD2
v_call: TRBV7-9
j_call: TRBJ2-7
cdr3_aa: CASAPSGGAGEQYF

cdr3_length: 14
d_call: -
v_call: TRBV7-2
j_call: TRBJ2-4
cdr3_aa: CASSPMRAKNIQYF

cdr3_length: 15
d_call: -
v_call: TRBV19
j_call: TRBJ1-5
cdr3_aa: CASSISRGSNQPQHF

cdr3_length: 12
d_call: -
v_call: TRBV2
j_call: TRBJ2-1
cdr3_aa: CASNERGGEQFF

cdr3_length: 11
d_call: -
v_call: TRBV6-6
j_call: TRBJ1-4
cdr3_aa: CASSKGDTLFF

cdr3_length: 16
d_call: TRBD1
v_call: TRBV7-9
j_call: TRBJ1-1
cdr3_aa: CSSSFQGTGPNTEAFF

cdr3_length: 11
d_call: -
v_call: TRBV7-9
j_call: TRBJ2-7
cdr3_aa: CASSPKSEQYF

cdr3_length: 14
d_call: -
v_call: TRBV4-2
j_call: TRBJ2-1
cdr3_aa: CASSLQPGYNEQFF

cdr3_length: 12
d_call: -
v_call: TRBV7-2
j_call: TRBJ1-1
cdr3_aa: CASSFQGVEAFF

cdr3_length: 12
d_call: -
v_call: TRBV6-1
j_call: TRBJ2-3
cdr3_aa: CASSLRGDTQYF

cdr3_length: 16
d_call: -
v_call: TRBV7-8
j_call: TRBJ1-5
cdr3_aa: CASSLREGLLNQPQHF

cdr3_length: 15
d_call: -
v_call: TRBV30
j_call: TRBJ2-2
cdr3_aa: CAWSPMAGLTGELFF

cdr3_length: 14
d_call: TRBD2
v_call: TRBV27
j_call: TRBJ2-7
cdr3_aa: CASSTRESSYEQYF